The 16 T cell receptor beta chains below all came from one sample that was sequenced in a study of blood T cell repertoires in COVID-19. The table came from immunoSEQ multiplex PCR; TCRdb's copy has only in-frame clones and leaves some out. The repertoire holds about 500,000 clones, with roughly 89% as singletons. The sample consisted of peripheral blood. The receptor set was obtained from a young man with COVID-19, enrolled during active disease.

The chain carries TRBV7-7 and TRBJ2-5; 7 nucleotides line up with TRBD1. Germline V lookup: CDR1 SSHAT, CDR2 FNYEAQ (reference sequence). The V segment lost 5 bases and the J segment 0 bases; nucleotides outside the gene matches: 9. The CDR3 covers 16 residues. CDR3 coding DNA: TGTGCCAGCAGCGCCGGAACAGGGGCGTACCAAGAGACCCAGTACTTC. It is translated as CASSAGTGAYQETQYF.

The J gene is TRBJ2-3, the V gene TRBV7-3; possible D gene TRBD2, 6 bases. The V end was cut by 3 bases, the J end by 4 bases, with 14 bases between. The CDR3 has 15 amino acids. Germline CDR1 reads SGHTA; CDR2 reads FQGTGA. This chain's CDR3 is CASSLTRASADTQYF. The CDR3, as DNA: TGTGCCAGCAGCTTGACGAGGGCTAGCGCAGATACGCAGTATTTT.

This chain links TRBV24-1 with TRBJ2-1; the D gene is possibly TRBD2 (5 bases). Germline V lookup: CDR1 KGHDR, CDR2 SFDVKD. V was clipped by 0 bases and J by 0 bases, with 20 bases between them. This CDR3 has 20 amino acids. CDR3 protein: CATSDLRTHESHNSYNEQFF. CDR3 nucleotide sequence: TGTGCCACCAGTGATTTGCGGACTCATGAGAGCCACAACTCCTACAATGAGCAGTTCTTC.

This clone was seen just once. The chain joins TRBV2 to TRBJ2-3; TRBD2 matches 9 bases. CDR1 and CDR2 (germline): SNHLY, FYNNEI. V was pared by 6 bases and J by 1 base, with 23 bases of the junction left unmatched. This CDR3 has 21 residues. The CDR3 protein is CASRKMKASGELGLGTDTQYF. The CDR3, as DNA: TGTGCCAGCAGGAAAATGAAGGCTAGCGGGGAGTTAGGGCTGGGCACAGATACGCAGTATTTT.

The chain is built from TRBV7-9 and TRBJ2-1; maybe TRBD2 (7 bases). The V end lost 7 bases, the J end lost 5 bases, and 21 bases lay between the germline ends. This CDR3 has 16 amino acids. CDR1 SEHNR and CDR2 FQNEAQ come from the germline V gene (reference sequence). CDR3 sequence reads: CASTLGGGERHNEQFF. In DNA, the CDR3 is TGTGCCAGCACCCTAGGAGGGGGGGAGCGCCACAATGAGCAGTTCTTC.

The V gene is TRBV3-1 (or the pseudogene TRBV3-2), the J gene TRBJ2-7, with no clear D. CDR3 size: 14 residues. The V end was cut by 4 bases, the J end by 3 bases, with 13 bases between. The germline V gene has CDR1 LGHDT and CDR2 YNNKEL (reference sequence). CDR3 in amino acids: CASSPGLAHYEQYF. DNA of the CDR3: TGTGCCAGCAGCCCTGGGCTGGCTCACTACGAGCAGTACTTC.

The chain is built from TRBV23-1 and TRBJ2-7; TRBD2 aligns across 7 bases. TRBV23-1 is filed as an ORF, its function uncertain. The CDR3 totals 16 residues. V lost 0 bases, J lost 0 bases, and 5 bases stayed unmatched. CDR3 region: CASSQSRQRGSYEQYF. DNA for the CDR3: TGCGCCAGCAGTCAATCCAGACAGCGGGGCTCCTACGAGCAGTACTTC.

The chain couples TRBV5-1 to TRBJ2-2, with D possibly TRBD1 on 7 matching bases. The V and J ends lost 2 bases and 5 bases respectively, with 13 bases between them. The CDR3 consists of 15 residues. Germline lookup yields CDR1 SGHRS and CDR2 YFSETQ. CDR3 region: CASSFGGTETGELFF. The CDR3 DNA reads TGCGCCAGCAGCTTCGGCGGGACAGAGACCGGGGAGCTGTTTTTT.

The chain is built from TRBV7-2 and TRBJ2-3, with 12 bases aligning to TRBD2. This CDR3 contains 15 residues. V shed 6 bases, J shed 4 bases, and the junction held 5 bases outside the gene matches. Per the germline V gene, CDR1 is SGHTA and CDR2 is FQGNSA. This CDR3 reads CASRPRLAGADTQYF. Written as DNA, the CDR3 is TGTGCCAGCAGACCTAGACTAGCGGGGGCAGATACGCAGTATTTT.

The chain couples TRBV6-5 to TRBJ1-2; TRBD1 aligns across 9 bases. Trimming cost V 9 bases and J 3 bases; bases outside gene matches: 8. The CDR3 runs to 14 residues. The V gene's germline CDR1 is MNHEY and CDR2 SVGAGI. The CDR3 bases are TGTGCCAGTACCTTTAGGACAGGGGACTATGGCTACACCTTC. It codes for CASTFRTGDYGYTF.

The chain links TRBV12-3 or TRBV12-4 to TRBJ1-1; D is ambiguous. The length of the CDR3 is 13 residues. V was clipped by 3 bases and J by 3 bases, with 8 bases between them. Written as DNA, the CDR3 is TGTGCCAGCAGTTTTGGCGGGGACACTGAAGCTTTCTTT. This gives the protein CASSFGGDTEAFF.

CDR3 nucleotide sequence: TGTGCCAGCAGCCAGAGACAGGGGGTCTATGGCTACACCTTC. Encoded protein: CASSQRQGVYGYTF. This rearrangement joins TRBV6-5 to TRBJ1-2, with 9 positions matching TRBD1. The CDR3 extends over 14 amino acids. Unmatched junction bases numbered 6, after V lost 6 bases and J lost 4 bases. Germline-derived CDR1 and CDR2 are MNHEY and SVGAGI.

CDR3 coding DNA: TGTGCCTGGAAACCTGGACCGCCCGCTGGGAGTGGGGGCTACACCTTC. It encodes CAWKPGPPAGSGGYTF. The chain is built from TRBV30 and TRBJ1-2; D is unclear. The CDR3 consists of 16 residues. V lost 4 bases, J lost 8 bases, and 26 bases lay in between. Per the germline V gene, CDR1 is GTSNPN and CDR2 is SVGIG (reference sequence).

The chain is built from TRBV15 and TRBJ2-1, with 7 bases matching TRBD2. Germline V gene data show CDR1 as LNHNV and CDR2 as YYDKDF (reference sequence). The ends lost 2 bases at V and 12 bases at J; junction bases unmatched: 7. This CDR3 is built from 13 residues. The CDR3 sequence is CATSRSPGLRQFF. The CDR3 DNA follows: TGTGCCACCAGCAGATCTCCGGGACTACGGCAGTTCTTC.

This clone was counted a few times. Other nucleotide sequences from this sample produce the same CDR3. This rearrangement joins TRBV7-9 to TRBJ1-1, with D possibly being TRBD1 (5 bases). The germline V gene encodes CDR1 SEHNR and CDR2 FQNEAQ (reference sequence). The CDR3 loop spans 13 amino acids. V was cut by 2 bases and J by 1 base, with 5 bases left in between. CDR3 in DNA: TGTGCCAGCAGCTTAACAGGGAACACTGAAGCTTTCTTT. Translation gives CASSLTGNTEAFF.

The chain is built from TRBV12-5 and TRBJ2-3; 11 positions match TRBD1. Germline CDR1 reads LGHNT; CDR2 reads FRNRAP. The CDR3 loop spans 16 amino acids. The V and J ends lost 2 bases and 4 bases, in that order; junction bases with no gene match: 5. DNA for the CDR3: TGTGCTAGTGGTTTGATTGGGACAGGGGGATCAGATACGCAGTATTTT. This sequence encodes CASGLIGTGGSDTQYF.